Here is one T cell receptor (beta chain) with its context. This CDR3 contains 15 residues. Per the germline V gene, CDR1 is SEHNR and CDR2 is FQNEAQ (reference sequence). V dropped 3 bases and J dropped 0 bases, with 9 bases sitting between them. The source of the sample is a study of T cell changes during pregnancy in multiple sclerosis. Measured with immunoSEQ multiplex PCR; TCRdb has only the in-frame clones, and not every one. The sample carries around 97,000 clones, 75% to 95% recorded once. The TCR originated in a female donor in good health, enrolled as a control in a pregnancy study. Sequenced material: peripheral blood, taken in the second trimester of pregnancy. V gene TRBV7-9 combines with J gene TRBJ1-5; D ambiguous. In nucleotides, the CDR3 is TGTGCCAGCAGCTTTGCGGATCGTAGCAATCAGCCCCAGCATTTT. Protein product: CASSFADRSNQPQHF.